This T cell receptor beta chain appears in the sequencing data of a study of beta chain features in type 1 diabetes. On this clone: Its antigen is unknown.

Study-wide results and caveats: In the patient group, naive, central memory and Treg TCRB repertoires seemed more alike than in the healthy donor group. Lower insertion and higher deletion counts appeared at VDJ junctions in type 1 diabetes patients. Cells carrying high TCR expression could end up over-represented when cDNA is sequenced.

Since all of the isolated RNA was reverse transcribed, expressed TCRB transcripts were what got sequenced. Method: immunoSEQ multiplex PCR; TCRdb's copy keeps in-frame clones and lacks some. This sample has 150,000 to 190,000 clones, with under 9.5% found just once. CDR3 length: 14 residues. V lost 4 bases to trimming and J lost 2 bases; unmatched junction nucleotides: 4. From germline, CDR1 is SGHKS and CDR2 YYEKEE (reference sequence). The J gene is TRBJ2-5, the V gene TRBV5-5, with 8 bases lining up with TRBD1. Sequenced sample: central memory CD4+ T cells from blood. The clonotype was recovered from a man between 18 and 29 years old in good health. In DNA, the CDR3 is TGTGCCAGCAGCGCCACAGGGGGACAAGAGACCCAGTACTTC. It yields the protein CASSATGGQETQYF.